Listed below are T cell receptor beta chains from one sample, sequenced in a study of blood T cell repertoires in COVID-19. Libraries were prepared by immunoSEQ multiplex PCR; TCRdb keeps only in-frame clonotypes and omits some of them. The sample shows roughly 98,000 clones, 85% to 95% of them seen only once. Sequences were obtained from peripheral blood. The receptors were gathered from a woman aged 55 to 70 with active COVID-19. CDR3s include the opening cysteine and the closing phenylalanine or tryptophan.

V	J	CDR3
TRBV5-6	TRBJ1-1	CASSGTGQANTEAFF
TRBV2	TRBJ2-7	CASREGLAAAYEQYF
TRBV15	TRBJ2-3	CATSRALAAGKSIDTQYF
TRBV2	TRBJ2-7	CASSEREKNEQYF
TRBV5-6	TRBJ2-3	CASSLGGLALTDTQYF
TRBV2	TRBJ1-6	CASSKGQGAVGSPLHF
TRBV2	TRBJ1-1	CASSAGGSITEAFF
TRBV9	TRBJ2-1	CASSLSPRGNEQFF
TRBV3-1/TRBV3-2	TRBJ2-1	CASSQDLGLAGRFF
TRBV4-3	TRBJ2-7	CASSQERIVGTRFYEQYF
TRBV28	TRBJ2-7	CASTPSGDRGNEQYF
TRBV2	TRBJ2-7	CASRTSGSYEQYF
TRBV6-1	TRBJ2-1	CASSENQGSYNEQFF
TRBV27	TRBJ2-1	CASSSPTRLGEFF
TRBV5-4	TRBJ1-1	CASSFRDTEAFF
TRBV29-1	TRBJ1-2	CSVDLPGQGAGGGYTF
TRBV30	TRBJ2-1	CAWTASFEQFF
TRBV10-3	TRBJ1-1	CAISDNRADWMNTEAFF
TRBV27	TRBJ1-1	CASNMEGIMNTEAFF
TRBV11-2	TRBJ1-3	CASSAHGRVSGNTIYF
TRBV28	TRBJ1-4	CASSARQGAANEKLFF
TRBV28	TRBJ1-2	CASGGGTHHYGYTF
TRBV12-5	TRBJ1-5	CASGSPGGVRNQPQHF
TRBV10-1	TRBJ2-1	CASSDATSGFSGRAFLEQFF
TRBV7-2	TRBJ2-1	CASSLSGGDNEQFF
TRBV30	TRBJ2-5	CAWRAWRGKGEETQYF
TRBV30	TRBJ1-4	CAWSTRDYEKLFF
TRBV2	TRBJ2-2	CASALGTSTNTGELFF
TRBV3-1/TRBV3-2	TRBJ1-2	CASSRGRTAFFNYGYTF
TRBV6-5	TRBJ1-1	CASNPGTGSAEAFF
TRBV12-5	TRBJ2-2	CASAPPRGLAGGYTGELFF
TRBV12-2	TRBJ2-2	CASRLAVQFDHYGELFF
TRBV7-8	TRBJ2-1	CASSFGISGRYNEQFF
TRBV21-1	TRBJ1-3	CASSVDRGWTGNTIYF
TRBV14	TRBJ2-1	CASSHEMDNEQFF
TRBV28	TRBJ2-2	CASSVGQGHTGELFF
TRBV3-1/TRBV3-2	TRBJ2-7	CASSQVPGGEQYF
TRBV5-4	TRBJ1-1	CASSLAGNTEAFF
TRBV19	TRBJ1-1	CATQGQRTEAFF
TRBV20-1	TRBJ1-4	CSASNDWTGNEKLFF
TRBV28	TRBJ1-2	CASSPRTREGYTF
TRBV3-1/TRBV3-2	TRBJ2-3	CASSRLAGGGTDTQYF
TRBV4-1	TRBJ1-2	CASSQEGLVSGRYYGYTF
TRBV5-4	TRBJ1-1	CASSPGWGMNTEAFF
TRBV3-1/TRBV3-2	TRBJ2-7	CASSHSAGGLEQYF
TRBV28	TRBJ2-3	CASSTREGLTDTQYF
TRBV10-1	TRBJ2-1	CASSDLGEQFF
TRBV7-3	TRBJ2-3	CASSLGAGQGFFSTDTQYF
TRBV19	TRBJ1-5	CACGRSGTSQPQHF
TRBV2	TRBJ1-5	CASTLAGTFYSNQPQHF